This T cell receptor beta chain was obtained from a study of tumor T cells in aggressive B-cell lymphoma (dated 2017 in TCRdb). Library prep was done by the immunoSEQ multiplex PCR assay. TCRdb's version of the immuneACCESS table is confined to in-frame rearrangements and falls short of the full clone set. An unresolved V gene accounts for under half of the shortfall where checked; the remainder is of unknown origin. The sample table holds 3,900 or so clones, of which about nine tenths were seen once. The ten largest clones capture roughly 3.5% of the sample. Comments on this clone: What antigen it recognizes has not been identified. No much larger clonotype is one base removed from it; base qualities were not supplied.

At the junction V is shortened by 7 bases and J by 0 bases, with 11 bases in between. Sequences GTSNPN (CDR1) and SVGIG (CDR2) are obtained from the germline V gene (reference sequence). There are 13 amino acids in the CDR3, from cysteine to phenylalanine inclusive. CDR3 DNA only is kept here, 39 bases in frame from base 1. In this chain, TRBV30 is recombined with TRBJ2-3; no D gene is confidently identified. Sequencing used tumor tissue. This clonotype was sampled from an adult with diffuse large B cell lymphoma. The DNA sequence is given as TGTGCCTTTTCCGAGATTAGCACAGATACGCAGTATTTT. This translates into CAFSEISTDTQYF.